These 32 T cell receptor beta chains originate from one sample sequenced in a study of blood T cells in healthy people across ages. Alongside a J-beta primer mix, a sample-barcoded 5' primer served in a second PCR lasting roughly 7 to 11 cycles. TCRdb analysed the 5' RACE reads with MiXCR anew, one entry per CDR3 protein. This repertoire shows around 2 million distinct CDR3 sequences, about 39% found once; its top ten account for more than 20%. The sample was blood. The receptors stem from a human donor in good health.

The genes are TRBV5-4 and TRBJ2-7, with a weak D call TRBD1 (6 bases). CDR1 and CDR2 (germline): SGHNT, YYREEE (reference sequence). V lost 0 bases to trimming and J lost 7 bases, with 23 bases between them. The CDR3 covers 17 residues. CDR3 sequence reads: CASSLALGVGHSREQYF. The DNA of the CDR3 is TGTGCCAGCAGCTTGGCCCTCGGTGTGGGACACTCGAGGGAGCAGTACTTC.

This clonotype was observed a single time. V and J are TRBV10-3 and TRBJ1-2, with TRBD1 identical over 8 bases. Germline CDR1 reads ENHRY; CDR2 reads SYGVKD. The CDR3 consists of 14 residues. V was clipped by 6 bases and J by 3 bases; unmatched bases: 6. The CDR3 sequence: CAIRADRADYGYTF. In DNA form, the CDR3 reads TGTGCCATCAGGGCGGACAGGGCTGACTATGGCTACACCTTC.

The chain recombines TRBV12-3 or TRBV12-4 with TRBJ2-5; 8 positions agree with TRBD2. The trim removed 5 bases at V and 4 bases at J, leaving 9 bases unmatched. The CDR3 is made up of 15 amino acids. The CDR3 loop is CASSLGLAVGETQYF. In DNA, the CDR3 is TGTGCCAGCAGTCTTGGACTAGCAGTGGGAGAGACCCAGTACTTC.

The CDR3 region has the DNA TGCAGTCCTGAAAGAGACGTGGACACATTGAGCTCCTACGAGCAGTACTTC. Encoded protein: CSPERDVDTLSSYEQYF. The gene calls are TRBV20-1 and TRBJ2-7, with D possibly being TRBD1 (5 bases). CDR3 length: 17 amino acids. V was pared by 8 bases and J by 0 bases, with 26 bases between. Germline values: CDR1 DFQATT, CDR2 SNEGSKA (reference sequence).

The chain uses TRBV12-3 or TRBV12-4 and TRBJ2-1, with 10 bases fitting TRBD1. V lost 5 bases and J lost 7; bases outside the gene matches: 5. CDR3 size: 14 residues. The CDR3 nucleotides are TGTGCCAGCAGTAGGGACAGGGGAGTAAATGAGCAGTTCTTC. It encodes CASSRDRGVNEQFF.

This clonotype has a handful of counts. At one end the junction does not follow the germline gene, possibly because of a read error. The rearrangement joins TRBV11-3 to TRBJ1-1; D is ambiguous. The germline V gene encodes CDR1 SGHNT and CDR2 YENEEA. The CDR3 is 14 amino acids. CDR3 region: CAGSLDIARTEAFF. DNA for the CDR3: TGTGCCGGCAGCTTAGATATCGCGAGGACTGAAGCTTTCTTT.

This clonotype was observed a handful of times. The chain's CDR3 is CSARQGQGHYGYTF. DNA of the CDR3: TGCAGTGCTCGCCAGGGACAGGGACACTATGGCTACACCTTC. The V and J genes are TRBV20-1 and TRBJ1-2; 9 nucleotides match TRBD1. The germline V gene has CDR1 DFQATT and CDR2 SNEGSKA (reference sequence). Unmatched junction bases numbered 7, after V lost 5 bases and J lost 3 bases. The CDR3 runs to 14 residues.

V and J are TRBV12-5 and TRBJ2-7, with 8 bases fitting TRBD1. V shed 7 bases, J shed 5 bases, and the junction held 10 bases outside the gene matches. The length of the CDR3 is 14 residues. Germline-derived CDR1 and CDR2 are LGHNT and FRNRAP. CDR3 region: CASAPPGQVHEQYF. DNA of the CDR3: TGTGCTAGTGCCCCCCCGGGACAGGTCCACGAGCAGTACTTC.

As to this clonotype: A read error may be the cause here, since a much bigger clone is one base away. The chain links TRBV5-5 to TRBJ2-1; a possible D gene is TRBD2 (5 bases). CDR1 SGHKS and CDR2 YYEKEE come from the germline V gene (reference sequence). The CDR3 is 17 residues long. The CDR3 DNA reads TGTGCCAGCAGCGCCCAGGCTGAGGGCTCCTACTACAATGAGCAGGTCTTC. It codes for CASSAQAEGSYYNEQVF.

The chain employs TRBV7-9 and TRBJ1-1; possibly TRBD1 for D (5 bases). V lost 4 bases to trimming and J lost 0 bases, with 9 bases between them. The CDR3 contains 14 residues. The germline V gene has CDR1 SEHNR and CDR2 FQNEAQ (reference sequence). For the CDR3, the DNA is TGTGCCAGCAGCTCGGACATATTGAACACTGAAGCTTTCTTT. It encodes CASSSDILNTEAFF.

The chain couples TRBV28 to TRBJ1-2; 7 bases align to TRBD1. The CDR3 loop spans 15 amino acids. Germline lookup yields CDR1 MDHEN and CDR2 SYDVKM. Trimming removed 7 bases from V and 3 bases from J; junction bases left unmatched: 11. CDR3 in DNA: TGTGCCAGCACCTCCCCAGGGGGGGTTCACTATGGCTACACCTTC. Amino acids: CASTSPGGVHYGYTF.

This clonotype has just one count. This chain connects TRBV4-3 to TRBJ2-2; D call uncertain. The CDR3 has 16 residues. The V gene's germline CDR1 is LGHNA and CDR2 YSLEER. V lost 0 bases, J lost 4 bases, and 12 bases lay in between. Here the CDR3 reads CASSQDERVPTGELFF. The CDR3 DNA reads TGCGCCAGCAGCCAAGATGAAAGGGTCCCCACCGGGGAGCTGTTTTTT.

This clonotype was counted only a few times. This chain uses TRBV12-3 or TRBV12-4 with TRBJ2-3, with 12 bases lining up with TRBD2. V shed 2 bases and J 10 bases; nucleotides not matched to a gene: 16. CDR3 length equals 18 residues. CDR3 sequence reads: CASSLFGLAGITEGAQYF. The CDR3 DNA is TGTGCCAGCAGTTTATTCGGACTAGCGGGAATTACTGAGGGAGCGCAGTATTTT.

This clonotype was observed at least ten times. The rearrangement joins TRBV11-2 to TRBJ2-3; the D is unclear. CDR1 is SGHAT, CDR2 FQNNGV, per germline. The CDR3 runs 14 residues. V dropped 6 bases and J dropped 1 base, with 11 bases sitting between them. This CDR3 is CASRYWAGTDTQYF. The CDR3 nucleotides read TGTGCCAGCAGATACTGGGCGGGCACAGATACGCAGTATTTT.

The CDR3 here is CASSSWDRGKETQYF. Written as DNA, the CDR3 is TGTGCCAGCAGTTCGTGGGACAGGGGAAAAGAGACCCAGTACTTC. The chain combines TRBV12-3 or TRBV12-4 with TRBJ2-5; 10 bases are a match to TRBD1. The CDR3 consists of 15 residues. V gave up 4 bases and J gave up 3 bases; unmatched junction bases: 5.

The J gene is TRBJ1-5, the V gene TRBV4-1; D remains unclear. Germline V gene data show CDR1 as MGHRA and CDR2 as YSYEKL. The CDR3 runs to 15 residues. The V end lost 1 base, the J end lost 3 bases, and 10 bases lay between the germline ends. In nucleotides, the CDR3 is TGCGCCAGCAGCCAAGTTTATACCGACAATCAGCCCCAGCATTTT. This codes for CASSQVYTDNQPQHF.

For this clonotype: The missing conserved phenylalanine or tryptophan at the end of this CDR3 makes a read error likely. The J gene is TRBJ2-7, the V gene TRBV6-1; D call uncertain. The CDR3 is made up of 15 amino acids. The V gene lost 1 base and the J gene lost 7 bases, with 17 bases spanning the gap. From germline, CDR1 is MNHNS and CDR2 SASEGT. The CDR3 spells CASSEVFSSYNEQYL. DNA of the CDR3: TGTGCCAGCAGTGAAGTCTTTAGCTCCTACAATGAGCAGTACTTA.

In its sample, this clonotype was seen a few times. The chain is built from TRBV7-2 and TRBJ2-3; 8 positions agree with TRBD1. In germline, CDR1 is SGHTA, CDR2 FQGNSA. J was trimmed by 5 bases and V by 4 bases; bases with no gene match: 11. The length of the CDR3 is 16 residues. The CDR3 protein is CASSSLLQGDQDTQYF. DNA for the CDR3: TGTGCCAGCAGCTCGTTATTACAGGGGGATCAAGATACGCAGTATTTT.

The V call is TRBV20-1, the J call TRBJ2-7; 7 nucleotides agree with TRBD2. CDR1 is DFQATT, CDR2 SNEGSKA, per germline (reference sequence). V dropped 3 bases and J dropped 4; count of bases not matched to a gene: 6. There are 13 residues in the CDR3. CDR3 region: CSARGLNQYEQYF. The CDR3 coding sequence is TGCAGTGCTAGGGGACTAAATCAATACGAGCAGTACTTC.

The chain recombines TRBV11-2 with TRBJ2-4; D ambiguous. The CDR3 runs 17 residues. Per the germline V gene, CDR1 is SGHAT and CDR2 is FQNNGV. V was clipped by 0 bases and J by 3 bases, with 15 bases between them. The CDR3 reads CASSLDGWIPDKNIQYF. The DNA of the CDR3 is TGTGCCAGCAGCTTAGATGGTTGGATACCAGACAAAAACATTCAGTACTTC.

The J gene is TRBJ2-7, the V gene TRBV27, with D maybe TRBD1 (6 bases). Trimming left V 4 bases short and J 0 bases short, with 16 bases between. This CDR3 has 16 amino acids. The germline CDR1 and CDR2 sequences are MNHEY and SMNVEV (reference sequence). The DNA for the CDR3 is TGTGCCAGCAGTTCTGGTCCAGGGGCCTACTCCTACGAGCAGTACTTC. This translates into CASSSGPGAYSYEQYF.

The V and J genes are TRBV28 and TRBJ1-5; D possibly corresponds to TRBD1 (5 bases). This CDR3 spans 14 amino acids. V was clipped by 7 bases and J by 4 bases, with 14 bases between them. Germline CDR1 is MDHEN and CDR2 is SYDVKM. The CDR3 sequence is CASNWGTTNQPQHF. The CDR3, as DNA: TGTGCCAGCAATTGGGGGACGACAAATCAGCCCCAGCATTTT.

This clonotype was seen only a few times. The junction does not match germline at one end; this may be a read error. The chain has TRBV10-3 and TRBJ2-4; D unresolved. The V gene's germline CDR1 is ENHRY and CDR2 SYGVKD. The CDR3 totals 14 residues. CDR3 sequence: CANSEDRAKNIQYF. The DNA for the CDR3 is TGTGCCAACAGTGAGGATCGAGCCAAAAACATTCAGTACTTC.

This clonotype occurred a few times. The V call is TRBV29-1, the J call TRBJ2-7; D unresolved. V was shortened by 0 bases and J by 3 bases, with 9 bases between the two germline ends. The CDR3 totals 13 residues. Germline CDR1 reads SQVTM; CDR2 reads ANQGSEA. CDR3 DNA: TGCAGCGTTGAAGACTCTCGAGGCTACGAGCAGTACTTC. Protein sequence: CSVEDSRGYEQYF.

The count of this clonotype is one. The chain has TRBV7-3 and TRBJ2-3; D possibly corresponds to TRBD1 (6 bases). V was pared by 4 bases and J by 7 bases, with 12 bases between. Germline V gene lookup returns CDR1 SGHTA and CDR2 FQGTGA. The CDR3 is 13 residues long. For the CDR3, the DNA is TGTGCCAGCAGCTCCTCTACAGGGAATACGCAGTATTTT. It encodes CASSSSTGNTQYF. The whole variable domain, remainder taken from reference TRBV7-3 and TRBJ2-3, is GAGVSQTPSNKVTEKGKYVELRCDPISGHTALYWYRQSLGQGPEFLIYFQGTGAADDSGLPNDRFFAVRPEGSVSTLKIQRTERGDSAVYLCASSSSTGNTQYFGPGTRLTVL.

The sample holds a few counts of this clonotype. The V gene is TRBV6-6, the J gene TRBJ2-5; no definite D call. This CDR3 has 11 amino acids. Germline assignment: CDR1 MNHNY and CDR2 SVGAGI (reference sequence). V was shortened by 3 bases and J by 6 bases, with 5 bases between the two germline ends. The CDR3 sequence is CASSYDKTQYF. As DNA, the CDR3 is TGTGCCAGCAGTTATGATAAGACCCAGTACTTC.

CDR3 sequence: CASSLLAGKHNEQFF. The CDR3 DNA follows: TGTGCCAGCAGCTTACTAGCGGGGAAACACAATGAGCAGTTCTTC. The genes are TRBV7-9 and TRBJ2-1, with 9 bases matching TRBD2. This CDR3 has 15 amino acids. Losses at the gene ends were 2 bases for V and 5 bases for J; bases not matched to a gene: 4. Germline CDR1 SEHNR, CDR2 FQNEAQ (reference sequence).

The J gene is TRBJ2-1, the V gene TRBV20-1, with D hard to call. V lost 6 bases to trimming and J lost 7 bases, with 13 bases between them. Germline V gene lookup returns CDR1 DFQATT and CDR2 SNEGSKA (reference sequence). The CDR3 is 12 residues long. CDR3 sequence reads: CSAQNRANEQFF. DNA for the CDR3: TGCAGTGCCCAAAACCGGGCGAATGAGCAGTTCTTC.

V and J are TRBV21-1 and TRBJ1-2. TRBV21-1 is termed a pseudogene. The CDR3 length is 14 residues. The CDR3: CASTLRTAYYGYTF. The DNA for the CDR3 is TGTGCCAGCACCCTTCGGACCGCTTACTATGGCTACACCTTC.

V gene TRBV9 combines with J gene TRBJ2-3; D gene uncertain. V lost 4 bases and J 4 bases, leaving 7 bases between the germline ends. This CDR3 spans 12 amino acids. Germline loops: CDR1 SGDLS, CDR2 YYNGEE. DNA for the CDR3: TGTGCCAGCAGCACGTGGGCAGATACGCAGTATTTT. Translating gives CASSTWADTQYF.

The CDR3 loop reads CASNWGSGQFF. Here the CDR3 DNA reads TGTGCCAGCAACTGGGGTAGTGGGCAGTTCTTC. The V and J genes are TRBV7-9 and TRBJ2-1; D gene ambiguous. Trimming removed 7 bases from V and 12 bases from J, with 13 bases in between. Germline V CDR1 and CDR2: SEHNR, FQNEAQ (reference sequence). The CDR3 contains 11 residues.

For this clonotype: Germline is not matched at one junction end, which may reflect a read error. The rearrangement joins TRBV7-9 to TRBJ1-1; D might be TRBD1 (6 bases). The CDR3 is 15 residues long. Germline CDR1 SEHNR, CDR2 FQNEAQ (reference sequence). CDR3 in DNA: TGTGCCAGCAACTTAAGGAGGACAGATAACACTGAAGCTTTCTTT. Translation: CASNLRRTDNTEAFF.